This entry features one T cell receptor (beta chain) sequence. In its sample, this clonotype was seen a few times. No antigen is known for it. Qualities for individual bases were not recorded, and no much larger clone is one base off. This sample was included in a study of response to subunit inactivated influenza vaccine listed by TCRdb under 2018. As for the study more broadly: The study used deep quantitative T cell receptor repertoire profiling to track responses to a trivalent subunit inactivated influenza vaccine.

As encoded in the germline V gene (reference sequence), CDR1 is DFQATT while CDR2 is SNEGSKA. Trimming takes 7 bases from V and 1 base from J, and the germline ends sit 13 bases apart. Taken from cysteine to phenylalanine, the CDR3 has 13 residues. The retained sequence is limited to the CDR3, 39 bases, with the frame set at the first base. General findings and caveats noted by the study authors: The authors suggested that each seasonal influenza vaccination may recruit only a limited number of new T cells.

Receptor amplification or capture employed RT-PCR. Sequenced on an Illumina HiSeq 2500. TCRdb trimmed the raw reads at Q25, called clones with MiXCR and kept productive beta chains. Entries are consolidated by CDR3 protein sequence, retaining the most common genes and DNA. This sample lists 550,000 to 800,000 distinct CDR3 sequences; 15% to 17% were detected once. The top ten hold roughly 10% of the sample. The chain couples TRBV20-1 to TRBJ1-1, with the D segment identity uncertain. This material consisted of PBMCs from blood, taken 11 to 12 days after vaccination. This receptor was taken from a man in his fifties or sixties who received an inactivated influenza vaccine. Donor details come from another sample of the same person, matched by shared clones. The CDR3 in this case is CSVLVGSNTEAFF. The sequence in DNA is TGCAGTGTCCTTGTGGGCTCGAACACTGAAGCTTTCTTT.